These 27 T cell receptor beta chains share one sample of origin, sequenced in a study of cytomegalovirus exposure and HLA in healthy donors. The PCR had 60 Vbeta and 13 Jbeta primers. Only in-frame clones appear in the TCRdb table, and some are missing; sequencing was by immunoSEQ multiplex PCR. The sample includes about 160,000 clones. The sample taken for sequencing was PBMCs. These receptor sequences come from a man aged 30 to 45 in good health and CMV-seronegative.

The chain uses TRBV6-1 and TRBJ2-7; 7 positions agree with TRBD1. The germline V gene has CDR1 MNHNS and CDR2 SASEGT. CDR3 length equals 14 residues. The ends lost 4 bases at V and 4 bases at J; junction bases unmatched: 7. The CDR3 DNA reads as TGTGCCAGCAGTGGGACAGGCCTTAGGTACGAGCAGTACTTC. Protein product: CASSGTGLRYEQYF.

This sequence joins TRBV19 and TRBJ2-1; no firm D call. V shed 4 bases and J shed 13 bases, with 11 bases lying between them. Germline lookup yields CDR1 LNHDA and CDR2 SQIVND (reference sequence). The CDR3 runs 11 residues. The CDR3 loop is CASSSGDIQFF. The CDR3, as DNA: TGTGCCAGTAGTAGTGGAGATATACAGTTCTTC.

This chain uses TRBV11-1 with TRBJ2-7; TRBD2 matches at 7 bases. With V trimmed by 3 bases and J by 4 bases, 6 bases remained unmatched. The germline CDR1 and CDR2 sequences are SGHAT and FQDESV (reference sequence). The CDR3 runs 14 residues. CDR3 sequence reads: CASSFGGSRYEQYF. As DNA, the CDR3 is TGTGCCAGCAGCTTCGGCGGGAGTAGGTACGAGCAGTACTTC.

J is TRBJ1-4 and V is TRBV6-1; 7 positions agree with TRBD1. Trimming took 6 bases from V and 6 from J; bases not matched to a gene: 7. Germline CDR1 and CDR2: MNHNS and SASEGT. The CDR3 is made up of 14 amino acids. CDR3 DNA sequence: TGTGCCAGCAGCACAGGGGAGGTCGATGAAAAACTGTTTTTT. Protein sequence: CASSTGEVDEKLFF.

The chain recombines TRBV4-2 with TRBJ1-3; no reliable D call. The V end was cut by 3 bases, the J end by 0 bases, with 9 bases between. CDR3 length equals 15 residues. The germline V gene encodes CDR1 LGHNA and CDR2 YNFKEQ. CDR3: CASSQTQSSGNTIYF. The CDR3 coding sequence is TGTGCCAGCAGCCAGACACAAAGCTCTGGAAACACCATATATTTT.

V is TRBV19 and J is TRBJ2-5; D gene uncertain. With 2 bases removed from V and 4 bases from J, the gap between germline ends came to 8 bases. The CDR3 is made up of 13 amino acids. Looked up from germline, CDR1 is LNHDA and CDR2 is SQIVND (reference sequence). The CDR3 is CASSIRYGETQYF. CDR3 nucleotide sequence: TGTGCCAGTAGTATACGGTACGGAGAGACCCAGTACTTC.

The CDR3 reads CASSPNRDRGRYGYTF. CDR3 DNA: TGTGCCAGCAGTCCTAACCGGGACAGAGGCCGCTATGGCTACACCTTC. The gene calls are TRBV5-5 and TRBJ1-2; 7 nucleotides match TRBD1. The trim removed 5 bases at V and 4 bases at J, leaving 14 bases unmatched. The CDR3 length is 16 residues. CDR1 and CDR2 from the germline V gene are SGHKS and YYEKEE (reference sequence).

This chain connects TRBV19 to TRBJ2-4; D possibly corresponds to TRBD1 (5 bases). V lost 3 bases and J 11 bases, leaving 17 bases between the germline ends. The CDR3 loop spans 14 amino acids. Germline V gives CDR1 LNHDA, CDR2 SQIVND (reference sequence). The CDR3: CASSITGQRRVQYF. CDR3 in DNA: TGTGCCAGTAGTATCACTGGACAACGGAGAGTTCAGTACTTC.

CDR3 sequence: CASSLQGLYNEQFF. The CDR3 nucleotides are TGTGCCAGCAGCTTACAGGGCCTCTACAATGAGCAGTTCTTC. The rearrangement links TRBV7-9 to TRBJ2-1; TRBD1 might be the D (5 bases). Germline V gives CDR1 SEHNR, CDR2 FQNEAQ (reference sequence). Trimming left V 2 bases short and J 3 bases short, with 8 bases between. This CDR3 has 14 residues.

CDR3 in amino acids: CASSSGGPHNEQFF. The DNA of the CDR3 is TGCGCCAGCAGCTCGGGAGGCCCACACAATGAGCAGTTCTTC. This sequence joins TRBV5-1 and TRBJ2-1; the match to TRBD2 covers 7 bases. The CDR3 runs to 14 residues. Germline V gene data show CDR1 as SGHRS and CDR2 as YFSETQ. V lost 3 bases and J lost 5; bases outside the gene matches: 5.

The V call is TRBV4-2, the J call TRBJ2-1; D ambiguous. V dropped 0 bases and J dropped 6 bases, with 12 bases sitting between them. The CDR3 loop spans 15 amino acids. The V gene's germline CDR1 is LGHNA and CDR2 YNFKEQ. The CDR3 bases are TGTGCCAGCAGCCAAGATCTCCCACACCCCAATGAGCAGTTCTTC. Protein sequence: CASSQDLPHPNEQFF.

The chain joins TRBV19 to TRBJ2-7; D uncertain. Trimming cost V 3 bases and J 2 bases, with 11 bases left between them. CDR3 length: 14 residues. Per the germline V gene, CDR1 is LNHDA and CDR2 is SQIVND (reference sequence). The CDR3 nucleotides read TGTGCCAGTAGTATGCAAGAGTTTACCTACGAGCAGTACTTC. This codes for CASSMQEFTYEQYF.

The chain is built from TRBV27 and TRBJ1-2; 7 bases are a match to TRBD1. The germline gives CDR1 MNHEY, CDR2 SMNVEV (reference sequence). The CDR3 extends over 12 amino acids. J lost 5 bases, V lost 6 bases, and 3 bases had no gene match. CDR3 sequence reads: CASRGQLYGYTF. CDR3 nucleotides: TGTGCCAGCAGGGGACAGTTATATGGCTACACCTTC.

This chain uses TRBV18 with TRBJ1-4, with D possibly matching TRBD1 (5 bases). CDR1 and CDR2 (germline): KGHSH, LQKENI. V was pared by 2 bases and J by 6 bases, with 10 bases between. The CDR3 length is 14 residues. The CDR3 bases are TGTGCCAGCTCACCAAAAGGGGATTATGAAAAACTGTTTTTT. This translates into CASSPKGDYEKLFF.

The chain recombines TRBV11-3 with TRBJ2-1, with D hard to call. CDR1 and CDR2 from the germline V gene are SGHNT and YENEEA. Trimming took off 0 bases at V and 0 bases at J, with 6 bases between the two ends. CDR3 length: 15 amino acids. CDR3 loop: CASSLDPGSYNEQFF. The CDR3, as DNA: TGTGCCAGCAGCTTAGATCCGGGCTCCTACAATGAGCAGTTCTTC.

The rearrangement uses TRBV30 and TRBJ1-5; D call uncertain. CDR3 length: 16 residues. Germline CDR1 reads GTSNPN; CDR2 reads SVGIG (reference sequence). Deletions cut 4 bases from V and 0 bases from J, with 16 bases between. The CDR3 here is CAWMAGGGYSNQPQHF. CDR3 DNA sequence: TGTGCCTGGATGGCAGGAGGCGGGTATAGCAATCAGCCCCAGCATTTT. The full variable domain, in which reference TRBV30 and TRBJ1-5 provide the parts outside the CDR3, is SQTIHQWPATLVQPVGSPLSLECTVEGTSNPNLYWYRQAAGRGLQLLFYSVGIGQISSEVPQNLSASRPQDRQFILSSKKLLLSDSGFYLCAWMAGGGYSNQPQHFGDGTRLSIL.

The CDR3 DNA follows: TGTGCCAGCAGTGACCAAATCTCTGGAAACACCATATATTTT. It translates to CASSDQISGNTIYF. The chain is built from TRBV2 and TRBJ1-3, with no clear D. The CDR3 runs 14 residues. The V and J ends lost 3 bases and 0 bases respectively, with 6 bases between them. Germline assignment: CDR1 SNHLY and CDR2 FYNNEI. Full variable domain (rest looked up from reference TRBV2 and TRBJ1-3): EPEVTQTPSHQVTQMGQEVILRCVPISNHLYFYWYRQILGQKVEFLVSFYNNEISEKSEIFDDQFSVERPDGSNFTLKIRSTKLEDSAMYFCASSDQISGNTIYFGEGSWLTVV.

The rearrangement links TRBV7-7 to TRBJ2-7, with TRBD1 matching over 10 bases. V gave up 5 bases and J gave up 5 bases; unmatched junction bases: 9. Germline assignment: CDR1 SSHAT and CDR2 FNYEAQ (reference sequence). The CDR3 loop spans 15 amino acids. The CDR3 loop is CASSTGTGAFDEQYF. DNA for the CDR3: TGTGCCAGCAGCACCGGGACAGGGGCATTCGACGAGCAGTACTTC.

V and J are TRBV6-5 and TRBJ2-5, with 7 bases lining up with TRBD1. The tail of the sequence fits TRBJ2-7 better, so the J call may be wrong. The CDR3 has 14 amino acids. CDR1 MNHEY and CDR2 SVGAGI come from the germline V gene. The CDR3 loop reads CASSADRDPYEQYF. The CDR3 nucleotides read TGTGCCAGCAGTGCCGACAGGGACCCCTACGAGCAGTACTTC.

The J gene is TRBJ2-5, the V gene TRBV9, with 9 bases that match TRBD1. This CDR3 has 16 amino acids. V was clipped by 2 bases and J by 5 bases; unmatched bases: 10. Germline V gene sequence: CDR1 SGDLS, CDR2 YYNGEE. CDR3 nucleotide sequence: TGTGCCAGCAGCGTCGGGACAGGGAGTATGGAGGAGACCCAGTACTTC. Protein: CASSVGTGSMEETQYF.

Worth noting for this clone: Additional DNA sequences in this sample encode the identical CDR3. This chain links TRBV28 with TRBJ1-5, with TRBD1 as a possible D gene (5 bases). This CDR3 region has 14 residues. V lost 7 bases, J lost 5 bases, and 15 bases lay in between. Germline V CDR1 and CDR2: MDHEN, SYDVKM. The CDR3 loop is CASTLLQGYQPQHF. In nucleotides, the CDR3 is TGTGCCAGCACCCTTCTGCAGGGCTATCAGCCCCAGCATTTT.

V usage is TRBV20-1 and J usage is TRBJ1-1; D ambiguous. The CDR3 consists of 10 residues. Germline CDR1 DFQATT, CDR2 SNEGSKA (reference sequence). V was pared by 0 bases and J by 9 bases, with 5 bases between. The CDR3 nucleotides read TGCAGTGCTAGAGACAGTAAAGCTTTCTTT. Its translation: CSARDSKAFF.

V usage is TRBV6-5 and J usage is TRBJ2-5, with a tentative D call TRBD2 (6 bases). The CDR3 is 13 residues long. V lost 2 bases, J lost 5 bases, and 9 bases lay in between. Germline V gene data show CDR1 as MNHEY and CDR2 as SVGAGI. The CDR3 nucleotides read TGTGCCAGCAGTTACGGCGGGAAGGAGACCCAGTACTTC. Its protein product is CASSYGGKETQYF.

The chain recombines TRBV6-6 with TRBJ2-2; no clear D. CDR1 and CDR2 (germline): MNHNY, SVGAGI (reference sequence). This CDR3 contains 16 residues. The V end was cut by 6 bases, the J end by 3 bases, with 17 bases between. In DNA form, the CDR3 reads TGTGCCAGCAGCCCCACTCCCCCGAATTACACCGGGGAGCTGTTTTTT. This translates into CASSPTPPNYTGELFF.

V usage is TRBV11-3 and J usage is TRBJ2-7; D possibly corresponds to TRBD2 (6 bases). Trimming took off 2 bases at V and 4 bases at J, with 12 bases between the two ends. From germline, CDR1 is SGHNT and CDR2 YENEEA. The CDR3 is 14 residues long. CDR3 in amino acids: CASSLYGTAYEQYF. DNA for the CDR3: TGTGCCAGCAGCTTATATGGGACTGCATACGAGCAGTACTTC.

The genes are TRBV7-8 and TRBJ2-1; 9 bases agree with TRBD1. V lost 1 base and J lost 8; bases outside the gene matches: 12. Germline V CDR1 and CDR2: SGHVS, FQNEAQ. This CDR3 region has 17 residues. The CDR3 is CASSLVTWDREGHEQFF. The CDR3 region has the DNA TGTGCCAGCAGCTTAGTAACCTGGGACAGGGAAGGACATGAGCAGTTCTTC.

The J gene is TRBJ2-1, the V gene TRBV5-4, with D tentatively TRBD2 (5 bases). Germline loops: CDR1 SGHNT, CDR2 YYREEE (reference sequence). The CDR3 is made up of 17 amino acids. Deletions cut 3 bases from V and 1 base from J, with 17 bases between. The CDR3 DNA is TGTGCCAGCAGCTCTCAATATGGACTGGGTTCCTACAATGAGCAGTTCTTC. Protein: CASSSQYGLGSYNEQFF.